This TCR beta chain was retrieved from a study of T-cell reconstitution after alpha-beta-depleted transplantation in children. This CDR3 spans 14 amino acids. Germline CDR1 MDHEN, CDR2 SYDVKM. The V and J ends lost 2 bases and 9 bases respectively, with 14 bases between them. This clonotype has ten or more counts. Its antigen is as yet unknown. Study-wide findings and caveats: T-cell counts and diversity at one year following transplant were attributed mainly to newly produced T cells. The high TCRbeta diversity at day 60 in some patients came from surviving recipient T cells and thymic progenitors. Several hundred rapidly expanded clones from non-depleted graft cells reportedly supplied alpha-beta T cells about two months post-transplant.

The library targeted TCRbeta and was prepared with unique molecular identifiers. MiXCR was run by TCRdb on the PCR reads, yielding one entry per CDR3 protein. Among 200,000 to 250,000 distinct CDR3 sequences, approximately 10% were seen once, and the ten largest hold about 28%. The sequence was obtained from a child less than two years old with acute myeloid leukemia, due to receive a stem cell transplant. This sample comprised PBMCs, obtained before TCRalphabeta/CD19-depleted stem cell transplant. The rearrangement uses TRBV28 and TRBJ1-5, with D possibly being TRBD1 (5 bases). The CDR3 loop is CASSLRGRDRPQHF. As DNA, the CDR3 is TGTGCCAGCAGTTTAAGAGGGAGGGACCGGCCCCAGCATTTT.